These T cell receptor beta chains were read from a single sample in a study of blood T cell repertoires in COVID-19. Measured with immunoSEQ multiplex PCR; TCRdb has only the in-frame clones, and not every one. The sample has around 300,000 clones; 70% to 90% are singletons. Sequenced sample: peripheral blood. Receptor source: a woman under 40 who had recovered from COVID-19. The CDR3 runs from the conserved cysteine through the conserved F or W. Fields, in order: J gene, V gene, D gene, CDR3 protein, CDR3 DNA. The D gene is left open where the match is weak.

TRBJ2-7,TRBV4-1,TRBD2,CASSQGLAGGAYEQYF,TGCGCCAGCAGCCAAGGACTAGCGGGAGGGGCCTACGAGCAGTACTTC
TRBJ2-3,TRBV18,NA,CASSPIPQGGASTDTQYF,TGTGCCAGCTCACCGATTCCCCAGGGCGGGGCTAGCACAGATACGCAGTATTTT
TRBJ2-3,TRBV10-3,NA,CAIRPQQADTQYF,TGTGCCATCAGGCCACAACAGGCAGATACGCAGTATTTT
TRBJ2-1,TRBV7-3,NA,CASSLGWTAPYNEQFF,TGTGCCAGCAGTCTAGGGTGGACAGCTCCCTACAATGAGCAGTTCTTC
TRBJ2-1,TRBV6-4,TRBD2,CASSDSTSGRLNEQFF,TGTGCCAGCAGCGACTCGACTAGCGGGAGGTTAAATGAGCAGTTCTTC
TRBJ2-3,TRBV5-1,TRBD2,CASSPLAGGSHSTDTQYF,TGCGCCAGCAGCCCACTAGCGGGAGGCTCGCATTCCACAGATACGCAGTATTTT
TRBJ1-4,TRBV12-5,NA,CASGAAQVGQAGEKLFF,TGTGCTAGTGGTGCCGCCCAGGTGGGCCAGGCGGGTGAAAAACTGTTTTTT
TRBJ2-1,TRBV6-2/TRBV6-3,TRBD2,CASSYPGLAPSYNEQFF,TGTGCCAGCAGTTACCCGGGACTAGCGCCTTCCTACAATGAGCAGTTCTTC
TRBJ1-3,TRBV5-4,TRBD1,CASSWDSSGNTIYF,TGTGCCAGCAGCTGGGACAGCTCTGGAAACACCATATATTTT
TRBJ2-3,TRBV20-1,NA,CSATRDTQYF,TGCAGTGCTACGAGAGATACGCAGTATTTT
TRBJ2-1,TRBV18,TRBD2,CASSPKLAGESNEQFF,TGTGCCAGCTCCCCTAAACTTGCGGGAGAGAGCAATGAGCAGTTCTTC